This T cell receptor beta chain originates from a study of T cell repertoires in cytomegalovirus infection. Study results and limitations: HLA-C-restricted CMV clonotypes gave the most frequent clonotype in two of eight donors. Summed public TCR beta family frequency identified CMV carriers bearing the relevant HLA.

The CDR3 is 15 amino acids. V dropped 1 base and J dropped 0 bases, with 6 bases sitting between them. Germline-derived CDR1 and CDR2 are LNHDA and SQIVND (reference sequence). From the reads, TCRdb called clonotypes with MiXCR, one entry per CDR3 protein. The sample shows approximately 990,000 distinct CDR3 sequences, 31% of them seen only once. This clonotype has a handful of counts. Its antigen is unknown. The source material was cultured CD8+ T cells from PBMCs, sampled from culture after CMV antigen stimulation. The chain couples TRBV19 to TRBJ2-2; no reliable D call. This TCR derives from a human donor in good health (CMV status not recorded). Some clones in this sample may be carry-over from other donors' samples. Here the CDR3 DNA reads TGTGCCAGTAGTATAGTTTCCCCGAACACCGGGGAGCTGTTTTTT. It is translated as CASSIVSPNTGELFF.